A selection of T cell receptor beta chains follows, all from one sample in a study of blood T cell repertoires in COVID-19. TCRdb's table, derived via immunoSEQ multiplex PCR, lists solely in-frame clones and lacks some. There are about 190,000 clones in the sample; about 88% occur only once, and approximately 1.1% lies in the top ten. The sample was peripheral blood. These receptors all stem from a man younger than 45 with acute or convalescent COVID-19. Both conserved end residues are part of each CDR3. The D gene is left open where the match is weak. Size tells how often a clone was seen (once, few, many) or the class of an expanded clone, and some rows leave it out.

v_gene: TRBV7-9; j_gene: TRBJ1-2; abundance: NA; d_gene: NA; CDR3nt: TGTGCCAGCAGCTTAGTCGGAGACAGGACCTATGGCTACACCTTC; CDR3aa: CASSLVGDRTYGYTF
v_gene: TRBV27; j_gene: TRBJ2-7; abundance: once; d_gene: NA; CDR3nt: TGTGCCAGCGGGCTTCCGGCAACCTACGAGCAGTACTTC; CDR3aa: CASGLPATYEQYF
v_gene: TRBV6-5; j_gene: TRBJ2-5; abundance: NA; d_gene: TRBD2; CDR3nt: TGTGCCAGCAGCAGACTAGCGGGAGGAGAGACCCAGTACTTC; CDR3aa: CASSRLAGGETQYF
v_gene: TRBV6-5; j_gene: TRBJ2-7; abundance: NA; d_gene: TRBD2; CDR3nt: TGTGCCAGCGGGCGGTTCGCGGGAGGATTGTACGAGCAGTACTTC; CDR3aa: CASGRFAGGLYEQYF
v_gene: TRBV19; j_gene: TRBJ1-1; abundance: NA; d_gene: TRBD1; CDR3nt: TGTGCCAGCAGGGACAGGGTAAACACTGAAGCTTTCTTT; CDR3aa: CASRDRVNTEAFF
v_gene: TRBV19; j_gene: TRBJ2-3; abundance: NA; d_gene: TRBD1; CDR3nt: TGTGCCAGTAGTCCTGGACAGGGAAGCACAGATACGCAGTATTTT; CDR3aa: CASSPGQGSTDTQYF
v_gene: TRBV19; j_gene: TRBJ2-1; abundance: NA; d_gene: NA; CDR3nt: TGTGCCAGTAGTATCCAGGGCCACTACAATGAGCAGTTCTTC; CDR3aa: CASSIQGHYNEQFF
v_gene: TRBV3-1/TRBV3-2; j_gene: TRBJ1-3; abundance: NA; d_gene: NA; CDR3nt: TGTGCCAGCAGCCAAGGACTCGGAAACACCATATATTTT; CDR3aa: CASSQGLGNTIYF
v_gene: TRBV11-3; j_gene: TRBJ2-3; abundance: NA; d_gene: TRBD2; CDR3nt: TGTGCCAGCAGCTTAGGACTAGCGGAAACAGATACGCAGTATTTT; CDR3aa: CASSLGLAETDTQYF
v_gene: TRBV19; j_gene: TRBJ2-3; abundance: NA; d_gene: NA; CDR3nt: TGTGCCAGTAGTTTCTCCCGGGGCACAGATACGCAGTATTTT; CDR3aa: CASSFSRGTDTQYF
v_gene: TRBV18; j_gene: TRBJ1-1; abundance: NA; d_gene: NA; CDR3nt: TGTGCCAGCTCCCGTCTGGCGGAGGACACTGAAGCTTTCTTT; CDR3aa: CASSRLAEDTEAFF
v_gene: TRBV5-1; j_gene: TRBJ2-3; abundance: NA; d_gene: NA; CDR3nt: TGCGCCAGCAGTTATAGCTGGTCTAGCCTCACAGATACGCAGTATTTT; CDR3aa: CASSYSWSSLTDTQYF
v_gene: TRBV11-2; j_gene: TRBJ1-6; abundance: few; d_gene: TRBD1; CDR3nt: TGTGCCAGCAGCCCGGGACAGGGGAAGGGAAATTCACCCCTCCACTTT; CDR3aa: CASSPGQGKGNSPLHF
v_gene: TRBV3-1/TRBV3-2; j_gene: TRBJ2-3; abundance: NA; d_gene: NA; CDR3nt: TGTGCCAGCAGCCAAGATACAGGGTCTAGCACAGATACGCAGTATTTT; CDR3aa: CASSQDTGSSTDTQYF
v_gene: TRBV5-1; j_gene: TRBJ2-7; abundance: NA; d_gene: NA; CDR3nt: TGCGCCAGCAGCCCGGCTGGGGTAGCGGATATCTACGAGCAGTACTTC; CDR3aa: CASSPAGVADIYEQYF
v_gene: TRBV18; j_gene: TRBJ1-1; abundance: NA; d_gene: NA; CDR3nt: TGTGCCAGCTCAACCGGGGGTGGGACTGAAGCTTTCTTT; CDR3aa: CASSTGGGTEAFF
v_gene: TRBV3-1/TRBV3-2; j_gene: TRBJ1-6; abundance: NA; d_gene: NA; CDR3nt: TGTGCCAGCAGCCACGGAGATTCACCCCTCCACTTT; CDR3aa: CASSHGDSPLHF
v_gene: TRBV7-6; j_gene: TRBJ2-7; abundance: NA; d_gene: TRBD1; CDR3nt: TGTGCCAGCAGCCCTGCTGGACAGGGCCCTTTTTACGAGCAGTACTTC; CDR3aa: CASSPAGQGPFYEQYF
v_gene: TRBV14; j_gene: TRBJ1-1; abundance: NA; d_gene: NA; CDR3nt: TGTGCCAGCAGCCGGGCCCCCACTGAAGCTTTCTTT; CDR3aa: CASSRAPTEAFF
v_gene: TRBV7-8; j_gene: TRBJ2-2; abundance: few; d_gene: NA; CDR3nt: TGTGCCAGCAGCTTATTAGAGCCCACCGGGGAGCTGTTTTTT; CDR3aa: CASSLLEPTGELFF
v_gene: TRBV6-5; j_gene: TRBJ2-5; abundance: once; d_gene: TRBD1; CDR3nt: TGTGCCAGCAGTTCTTTGGGGACAGGGGTGGCCCAGTACTTC; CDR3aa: CASSSLGTGVAQYF
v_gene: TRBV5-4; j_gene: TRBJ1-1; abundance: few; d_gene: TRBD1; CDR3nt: TGTGCCAGCAGCCCAAGGGACAGGGGGGACACTGAAGCTTTCTTT; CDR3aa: CASSPRDRGDTEAFF
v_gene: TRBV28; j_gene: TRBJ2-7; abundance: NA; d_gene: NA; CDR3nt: TGTGCCAGCAGTGCCGACGGGTGGGTTATCTACGAGCAGTACTTC; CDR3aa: CASSADGWVIYEQYF
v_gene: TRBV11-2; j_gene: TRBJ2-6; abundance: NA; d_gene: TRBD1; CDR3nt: TGTGCCAGCAGCTTAGGATACGAGCGACAGGGTTCGGGGGCCAACGTCCTGACTTTC; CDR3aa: CASSLGYERQGSGANVLTF
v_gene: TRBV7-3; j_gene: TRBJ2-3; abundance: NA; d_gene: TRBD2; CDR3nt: TGTGCCAGCAGCTTACCTAGGACTAGCGGGGGGGCTTCAGATACGCAGTATTTT; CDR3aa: CASSLPRTSGGASDTQYF
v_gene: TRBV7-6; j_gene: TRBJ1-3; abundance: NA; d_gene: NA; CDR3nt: TGTGCCAGCAGCTTATTCTCGGACTTTTCTGGAAACACCATATATTTT; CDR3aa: CASSLFSDFSGNTIYF
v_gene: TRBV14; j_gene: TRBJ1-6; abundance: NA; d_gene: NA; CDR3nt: TGTGCCAGCAGCCAAGCCGGGTATAATTCACCCCTCCACTTT; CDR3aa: CASSQAGYNSPLHF
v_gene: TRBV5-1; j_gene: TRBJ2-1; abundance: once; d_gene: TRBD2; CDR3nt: TGCGCCAGCAGCTTGGTTTGGACTAGCGGAAAGAATGAGCAGTTCTTC; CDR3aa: CASSLVWTSGKNEQFF
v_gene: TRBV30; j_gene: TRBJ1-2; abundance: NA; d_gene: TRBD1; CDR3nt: TGTGCCTGGAGTAGAAGGGGGCGCGTCTATGGCTACACCTTC; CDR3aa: CAWSRRGRVYGYTF
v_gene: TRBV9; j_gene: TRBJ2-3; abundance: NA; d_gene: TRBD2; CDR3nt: TGTGCCAGCACCCCCACTAGCGGGAACTTACTCCTCACAGATACGCAGTATTTT; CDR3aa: CASTPTSGNLLLTDTQYF